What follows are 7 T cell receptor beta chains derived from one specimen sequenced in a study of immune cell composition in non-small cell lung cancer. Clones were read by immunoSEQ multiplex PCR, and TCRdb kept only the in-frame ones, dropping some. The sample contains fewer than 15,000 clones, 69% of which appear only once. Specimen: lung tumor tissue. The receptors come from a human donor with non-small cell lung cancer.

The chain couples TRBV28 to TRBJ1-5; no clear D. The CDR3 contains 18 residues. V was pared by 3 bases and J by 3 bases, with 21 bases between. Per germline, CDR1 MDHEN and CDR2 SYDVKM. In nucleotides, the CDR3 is TGTGCCAGCAGTTTGAGGAAGGATAGCGGAGGCTTCAATCAGCCCCAGCATTTT. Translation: CASSLRKDSGGFNQPQHF. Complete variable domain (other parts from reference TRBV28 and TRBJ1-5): DVKVTQSSRYLVKRTGEKVFLECVQDMDHENMFWYRQDPGLGLRLIYFSYDVKMKEKGDIPEGYSVSREKKERFSLILESASTNQTSMYLCASSLRKDSGGFNQPQHFGDGTRLSIL.

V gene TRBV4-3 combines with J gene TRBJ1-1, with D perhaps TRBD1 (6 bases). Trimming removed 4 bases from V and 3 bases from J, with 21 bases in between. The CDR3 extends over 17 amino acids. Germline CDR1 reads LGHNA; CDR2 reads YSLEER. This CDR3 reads CASSPGRGVGLYTEAFF. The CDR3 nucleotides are TGCGCCAGCAGCCCAGGCAGGGGAGTTGGTTTATACACTGAAGCTTTCTTT.

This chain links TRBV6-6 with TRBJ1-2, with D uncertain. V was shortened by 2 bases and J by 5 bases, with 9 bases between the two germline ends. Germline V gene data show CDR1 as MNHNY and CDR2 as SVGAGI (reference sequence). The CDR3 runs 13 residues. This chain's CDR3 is CASSYREEYGYTF. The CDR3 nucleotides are TGTGCCAGCAGTTACAGAGAGGAATATGGCTACACCTTC.

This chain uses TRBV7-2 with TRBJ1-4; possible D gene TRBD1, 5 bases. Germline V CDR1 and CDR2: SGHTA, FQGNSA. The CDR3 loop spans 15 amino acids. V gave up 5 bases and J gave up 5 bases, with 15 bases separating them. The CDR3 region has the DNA TGTGCCAGCAGCCCCCGGAGGGGACCAAATGAAAAACTGTTTTTT. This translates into CASSPRRGPNEKLFF.

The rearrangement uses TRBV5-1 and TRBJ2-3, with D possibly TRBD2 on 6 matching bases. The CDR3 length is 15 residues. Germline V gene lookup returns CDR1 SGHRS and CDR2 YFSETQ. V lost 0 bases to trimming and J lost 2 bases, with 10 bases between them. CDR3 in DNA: TGCGCCAGCAGCTTGGGTGGGAGGAACACAGATACGCAGTATTTT. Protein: CASSLGGRNTDTQYF. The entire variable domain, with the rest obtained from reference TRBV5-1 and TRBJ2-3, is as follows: KAGVTQTPRYLIKTRGQQVTLSCSPISGHRSVSWYQQTPGQGLQFLFEYFSETQRNKGNFPGRFSGRQFSNSRSEMNVSTLELGDSALYLCASSLGGRNTDTQYFGPGTRLTVL.

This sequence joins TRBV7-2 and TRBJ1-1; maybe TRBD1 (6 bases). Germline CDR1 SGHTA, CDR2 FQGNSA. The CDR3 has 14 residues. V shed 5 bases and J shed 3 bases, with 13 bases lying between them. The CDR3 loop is CASSRTGTYTEAFF. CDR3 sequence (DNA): TGTGCCAGCAGCCGAACAGGGACATACACTGAAGCTTTCTTT.

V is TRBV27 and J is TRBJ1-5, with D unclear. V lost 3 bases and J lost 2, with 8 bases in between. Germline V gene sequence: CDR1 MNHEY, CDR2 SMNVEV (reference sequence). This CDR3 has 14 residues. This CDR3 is CASSLGYRNQPQHF. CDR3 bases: TGTGCCAGCAGTTTGGGCTATCGCAATCAGCCCCAGCATTTT.